This TCR beta chain was recovered during a study of blood T cell repertoires in COVID-19. In the study overall: Samples taken during acute and convalescent COVID-19 were collected in the United States, Italy and Spain. In each case, the material was cDNA or gDNA derived from T cells, B-cell-depleted T cells, or PBMCs.

Authors' analysis steps: Reference gene primer amplification yielded estimated nucleated cell counts. The protocol was immunoSEQ multiplex PCR, while the TCRdb copy is restricted to in-frame clones and leaves out a portion. D and trimming come from the DNA, and the V and J calls and clone size come from that table. The repertoire consists of about 84,000 clones, with roughly 95% occurring once and the leading ten covering approximately 4.3%. This clone was picked up one time. Trimming stripped 1 base from V and 5 bases from J, with 15 bases between. The CDR3 covers 16 residues. Germline V gene data show CDR1 as SEHNR and CDR2 as FQNEAQ (reference sequence).

The clonotype was recovered from a human donor with active COVID-19. The donor label of this sample is uncertain. This sequence joins TRBV7-9 and TRBJ2-1; D may be TRBD1 (5 bases). Sequenced material: peripheral blood. The CDR3 is CASSLVPGILDNEQFF. The CDR3 nucleotides are TGTGCCAGCAGCTTAGTCCCAGGGATCCTGGACAATGAGCAGTTCTTC.